A single sample gave rise to the 11 T cell receptor beta chains below, sequenced in a study of T cells in Graves' hyperthyroidism and ophthalmopathy. RNA transcripts provided the source from which TCR beta CDR3 regions were amplified. The HTBI primer set served for first-round RT-PCR of the TCR CDR3. MiXCR was run by TCRdb on the multiplex PCR reads, yielding one entry per CDR3 protein. The repertoire includes a few hundred thousand distinct CDR3 sequences, less than 20% of them detected once, and around 30% sits in the top ten. The specimen was blood. The receptors derive from a young woman with Graves' hyperthyroidism that later progressed to Graves' ophthalmopathy.

This clonotype was found a few times. The CDR3 nucleotides are TGTGCCAGCAGCGCCCCGGGACTAGCGTCCTACAATGAGCAGTTCTTC. Its protein is CASSAPGLASYNEQFF. The chain has TRBV9 and TRBJ2-1; 10 bases agree with TRBD2. The CDR3 covers 16 residues. V was pared by 3 bases and J by 1 base, with 4 bases of the junction left unmatched. Germline CDR1 and CDR2: SGDLS and YYNGEE.

This clonotype has only a few counts. The genes are TRBV10-3 and TRBJ1-1; D gene uncertain. Trimming cost V 4 bases and J 4 bases, with 13 bases left between them. The germline gives CDR1 ENHRY, CDR2 SYGVKD. The CDR3 is 14 amino acids. The CDR3 DNA is TGTGCCATCAGTGTTTCGTCCCTGGGCACTGAAGCTTTCTTT. Translated: CAISVSSLGTEAFF.

This clonotype was observed many times. This sequence joins TRBV28 and TRBJ2-5, with D perhaps being TRBD1 or TRBD2 (5 bases each). CDR1 is MDHEN and CDR2 is SYDVKM in the germline V gene. V was clipped by 2 bases and J by 5 bases, with 9 bases between them. This CDR3 comprises 13 residues. The CDR3 sequence: CASSLQGVETQYF. The CDR3 DNA reads TGTGCCAGCAGTTTACAGGGAGTGGAGACCCAGTACTTC.

There are a few counts of this clonotype. V and J are TRBV28 and TRBJ2-3, with 11 bases that match TRBD2. CDR3 length: 18 residues. The V and J ends lost 5 bases and 2 bases, in that order; junction bases with no gene match: 12. The germline V gene has CDR1 MDHEN and CDR2 SYDVKM. The DNA for the CDR3 is TGTGCCAGCAGTCCCGTGGGGACTAGCGGACCACTCACAGATACGCAGTATTTT. Encoded protein: CASSPVGTSGPLTDTQYF.

This clonotype showed up just a few times. J is TRBJ2-5 and V is TRBV19, with TRBD2 as a possible D gene (5 bases). V was cut by 7 bases and J by 4 bases, with 13 bases left in between. The CDR3 contains 13 residues. Germline V lookup: CDR1 LNHDA, CDR2 SQIVND (reference sequence). CDR3 bases: TGTGCCAGTACCCAAGAGGGAAGAGAGACCCAGTACTTC. It yields the protein CASTQEGRETQYF.

A single count supports this clonotype. The chain recombines TRBV6-5 with TRBJ2-1; 9 nucleotides line up with TRBD2. The CDR3 length is 15 residues. Germline V lookup: CDR1 MNHEY, CDR2 SVGAGI. The V gene end was trimmed by 7 bases and the J gene end by 8 bases; junction bases not matched to a gene: 12. The CDR3 DNA sequence: TGTGCCAGCATGTTACGCGGGAGGGCCATGGATGAGCAGTTCTTC. Translation: CASMLRGRAMDEQFF.

At least ten counts were recorded for this clonotype. The rearrangement joins TRBV11-2 to TRBJ2-1, with 11 bases matching TRBD2. Trimming took 5 bases from V and 2 from J; bases not matched to a gene: 17. Germline CDR1 SGHAT, CDR2 FQNNGV. The CDR3 runs to 20 residues. CDR3 DNA sequence: TGTGCCAGCAGCCTGACTCTACTAGCGGGAGAGTGGAGGACCTACAATGAGCAGTTCTTC. It yields the protein CASSLTLLAGEWRTYNEQFF.

This clonotype was counted between two and nine times. The chain combines TRBV6-5 with TRBJ2-7; D perhaps matches TRBD2 (6 bases). V lost 0 bases and J 2 bases, leaving 11 bases between the germline ends. Germline CDR1 and CDR2: MNHEY and SVGAGI. This CDR3 comprises 15 residues. The CDR3 here is CASSYSGTVPYEQYF. The DNA for the CDR3 is TGTGCCAGCAGTTACTCGGGGACTGTACCCTACGAGCAGTACTTC.

The V and J genes are TRBV14 and TRBJ2-1; D is unresolved. CDR3 size: 14 residues. V dropped 4 bases and J dropped 0 bases, with 7 bases sitting between them. Germline CDR1 reads SGHDN; CDR2 reads FVKESK. In DNA, the CDR3 is TGTGCCAGCAGCCTTCCCACCTCCTACAATGAGCAGTTCTTC. Its protein is CASSLPTSYNEQFF.

This clonotype has a handful of counts. The V gene is TRBV5-1, the J gene TRBJ2-5; possible D gene TRBD1, 5 bases. From germline, CDR1 is SGHRS and CDR2 YFSETQ. CDR3 length equals 13 residues. V was trimmed by 4 bases and J by 1 base, leaving 8 bases between them. CDR3 DNA sequence: TGCGCCAGCAGCGGGGCAGCCCAAGAGACCCAGTACTTC. Protein: CASSGAAQETQYF.

This clonotype occurred many times. The chain carries TRBV28 and TRBJ2-1; TRBD2 aligns across 9 bases. Germline V gives CDR1 MDHEN, CDR2 SYDVKM. V lost 6 bases and J lost 9; bases outside the gene matches: 15. The CDR3 is made up of 16 amino acids. CDR3 region: CASRGTSLLVRAEQFF. CDR3 DNA sequence: TGTGCCAGCAGGGGGACTAGCCTCTTGGTTCGCGCTGAGCAGTTCTTC. Full variable domain (rest looked up from reference TRBV28 and TRBJ2-1): DVKVTQSSRYLVKRTGEKVFLECVQDMDHENMFWYRQDPGLGLRLIYFSYDVKMKEKGDIPEGYSVSREKKERFSLILESASTNQTSMYLCASRGTSLLVRAEQFFGPGTRLTVL.